The 4 T cell receptor beta chains below all came from one sample that was sequenced in a study of immune heterogeneity within non-small cell lung tumors. Multiplex PCR (32 V and 13 J primers) was used to amplify the TCR beta CDR3. TCRdb re-derived calls from the multiplex PCR reads in MiXCR, one entry per CDR3 protein. Altogether around 12,000 distinct CDR3 sequences are present, roughly 30% being singletons, with the ten largest covering approximately 20%. Template material comprised bulk tumor genomic DNA at 600 ng per sample. During surgery, each primary tumor gave multiple biopsies spaced as far apart as possible. Undergoing curative surgery were patients whose non-small cell lung cancer was untreated and newly diagnosed. The specimen was lung tumor tissue. These receptor sequences come from a woman aged 50 to 60 with non-small cell lung cancer.

This clonotype was seen repeatedly, ten times or more. The chain has TRBV24-1 and TRBJ2-5; either TRBD1 or TRBD2 may fit D (5 bases each). The CDR3 has 12 amino acids. The germline gives CDR1 KGHDR, CDR2 SFDVKD. The V and J ends lost 6 bases and 4 bases respectively, with 8 bases between them. The CDR3 reads CATSPGTETQYF. The CDR3 DNA follows: TGTGCCACCAGTCCCGGGACAGAGACCCAGTACTTC.

This clonotype was detected a few times. V gene TRBV29-1 combines with J gene TRBJ2-7; 9 positions match TRBD2. The CDR3 is made up of 14 amino acids. After removal of 4 bases from V and 3 bases from J, the junction contained 7 bases not matched to a gene. In germline, CDR1 is SQVTM, CDR2 ANQGSEA. CDR3: CSVARAGGNYEQYF. The CDR3, as DNA: TGCAGCGTTGCTCGAGCGGGAGGAAACTACGAGCAGTACTTC.

This chain joins TRBV7-2 and TRBJ2-7; no clear D. The CDR3 covers 11 residues. Germline loops: CDR1 SGHTA, CDR2 FQGNSA. Trimming pared 3 bases from V and 3 bases from J, leaving 3 bases between. Here the CDR3 DNA reads TGTGCCAGCAGCTTCCTCTACGAGCAGTACTTC. This sequence encodes CASSFLYEQYF. Complete variable domain (other parts from reference TRBV7-2 and TRBJ2-7): GAGVSQSPSNKVTEKGKDVELRCDPISGHTALYWYRQSLGQGLEFLIYFQGNSAPDKSGLPSDRFSAERTGGSVSTLTIQRTQQEDSAVYLCASSFLYEQYFGPGTRLTVT.

This clonotype has ten or more counts. This chain joins TRBV30 and TRBJ1-1; 8 bases agree with TRBD1. Trimming at V came to 3 bases and at J to 9 bases, leaving 6 bases not matched to a gene. Germline CDR1 is GTSNPN and CDR2 is SVGIG (reference sequence). The CDR3 totals 12 residues. The CDR3 region is CAWRLGQGQAFF. Here the CDR3 DNA reads TGTGCCTGGAGACTCGGACAGGGTCAAGCTTTCTTT. Combining the CDR3 with reference TRBV30 and TRBJ1-1 gives the whole variable domain SQTIHQWPATLVQPVGSPLSLECTVEGTSNPNLYWYRQAAGRGLQLLFYSVGIGQISSEVPQNLSASRPQDRQFILSSKKLLLSDSGFYLCAWRLGQGQAFFGQGTRLTVV.